This T cell receptor (beta chain) was captured by sequencing in a study of cytomegalovirus exposure and HLA in healthy donors (dated by TCRdb to the late 2010s). Study-wide context: An earlier analysis of roughly 500 of the donors reported under 300 Gb of sequence data and approximately 120 million unique TCR beta sequences obtained from about 179 million T cells. An early release covering some 640 HLA-typed donors comprised about 310 gigabases of sequencing data and 85 million or so unique TCR sequences. Of the roughly 410 genotyped donors, 75% to 85% were placed in the genetic ancestry cluster associated with self-reported Caucasian donors. The study aimed to test whether signatures of past pathogen exposure could be identified by cataloging public T cell receptors. The study used immunosequencing to profile the T cell repertoires of 666 subjects and linked those repertoires to cytomegalovirus serostatus. Along with the 666-subject first cohort, a separate validation cohort of approximately 110 different subjects was used. The study combined high-throughput TCR immunosequencing, statistical association of individual TCRs with disease status, and machine learning to predict cytomegalovirus infection status. To study patterns of TCR occurrence, a later analysis re-analyzed previously published TCR beta repertoires from several hundred donors and added high-resolution HLA genotyping. Rather than using new phenotypic data, the later analysis identified candidate immune exposures from TCR beta sequences and from how often those sequences occurred across donors. In an earlier analysis of 550 to 700 of the donors, high-throughput TCR beta sequencing was used to judge whether each TCR beta V gene segment behaved as functional or pseudogenic. Alongside the repertoire data, information on donor age, sex, ethnicity and CMV serostatus was compiled. A later genetic analysis took genome-wide SNP genotypes for about 65% of the 666 donors and used that subset as a discovery cohort. All discovery cohort repertoires had been generated on a single sequencing platform. HLA typing covered class I and class II loci at four-digit resolution. Typing coverage differed by locus: A, B, C, DRB1 and DQB1 were typed in about 629-640 donors, DQA1 in about 510, DPA1 in some 600, and DPB1 in 472. Because of strong linkage in the cohort, five DR-DQ haplotypes were treated as single units for association and clustering. Among roughly 400 genotyped donors of the cohort, an average of roughly 230,000 unique TCR beta nucleotide sequences was sequenced per donor, of which about 19% were non-productive. Beyond this particular receptor, the publication reports: In a later analysis, around 15,000 TCR beta sequences were associated with specific HLA alleles at a false discovery rate of 0.05. A few of the identified cytomegalovirus-associated TCR beta chains were confirmed in vitro to be specific for cytomegalovirus antigens. The earlier analysis of 587 of the donors excluded over 15 rarely observed V segments, including chromosome 9 orphons, because counts were too low. CMV serostatus was the only immune exposure information available for the cohort. A later analysis found that HLA-associated TCR beta chains were more clonally expanded and had lower generation probabilities than equally common non-associated chains. Compared with the 666-donor mean, donors in an Asian-associated ancestry cluster had fewer N-insertions in productive TCRs, according to a later genetic analysis. Because HLA typing was missing for some donors at each locus, association tests included only the typed subset. While some public TCRs were present in many individuals, most TCR sequences turned up only very rarely across donors. Some IMGT-functional V segments, including TRBV6-2 and TRBV6-3, could not be told apart with the 87-base-pair reads, so those segments were excluded. According to a later analysis, TCR association rates differed among HLA loci, with DRB1 alleles showing the most associated TCRs and HLA-C alleles showing the fewest. According to the authors, the approach could potentially be generalized to other disease states and immunological phenotypes. The cohort was sequenced for TCR beta chains only, and without alpha or paired-chain data the features that could be detected were limited. In a later analysis, most CMV-associated TCR beta chains were found to appear HLA-restricted, with HLA associations seemingly driven largely by CMV exposure. Broadly in line with IMGT annotations, most TCR beta V segments showed up in productive rearrangements about 90% or about 30% of the time in an earlier analysis of 587 of the donors. In the study, about 150 TCR beta chains were listed as associated with cytomegalovirus. A cluster of highly shared sequence variants was judged likely to represent a technical artifact of the sequencing pipeline. Cytomegalovirus status was reported to be diagnosed by the classifier with high specificity and sensitivity in both the original and validation cohorts. Correlated functional status among segregating V segments might be attributable to linkage disequilibrium, but an unknown experimental factor could not be ruled out. A further reported finding was that TCR beta sequences accurately predicted the HLA-A and HLA-B alleles for most subjects in the first cohort. According to a later analysis, parvovirus B19, influenza, CMV and Epstein-Barr virus appeared linked to several top co-occurrence clusters. V-gene and J-gene trimming of TCR beta chains was associated with a missense DCLRE1C variant in a later genetic analysis, and the association was replicated in an independent cohort. The presence/absence analyses assumed that sequencing depth was roughly uniform across donors, and that assumption may not be true. When HLA alleles, especially DR and DQ, strongly co-occurred, attributing TCR associations to individual alleles was difficult.

Of note for this clone: The clone's antigen remains unknown. Base qualities were left out, and no much larger clone turns up one base away.

CDR1 and CDR2 were assigned from the germline V gene (reference sequence) as MNHEY and SMNVEV. A distance of 6 bases separates the germline ends of V and J, which lose 2 bases and 2 bases respectively. The CDR3 holds 13 amino acids from the cysteine to the phenylalanine. The sequence is cut down to CDR3 DNA, 39 bases in frame from base 1. In total, over 600 healthy bone marrow donors made up the cohort. All cohort members were sampled while nominally healthy, although unrecorded immune exposures were likely present. The donor tested CMV seronegative, placing the donor among the 352 seronegative members of the cohort. Every donor gave a peripheral blood sample, and the peripheral blood mononuclear cells from that sample were used for TCR beta sequencing. The Qiagen DNeasy Blood Extraction Kit was used to extract genomic DNA from the blood cell samples. Receptor libraries were prepared by the immunoSEQ multiplex PCR assay. For the multiplex PCR, a mixture combining 60 forward primers for TCR Vbeta segments and 13 reverse primers for TCR Jbeta segments was used. Amplification of the CDR3 region of rearranged TCR beta genes was performed with a multiplex PCR assay on genomic DNA. On the Illumina HiSeq System, the amplified TCR beta libraries were sequenced as 87-base-pair reads. As for the original processing: In a later analysis, tens of millions of unique TCR beta chains were counted across the roughly 700 repertoires, and around 10 million of these chains were shared by at least two donors. Raw reads were error-corrected and collapsed into unique sequences with a nearest-neighbor algorithm that merged closely related sequences to remove PCR and sequencing errors. To assign V, D and J gene segments, CDR3 sequences were aligned to IMGT reference sequences. For a sequence to be retained, at least a six-nucleotide match to both a V gene segment and a J gene segment was required. A rearrangement counted as productive if the CDR3 had no stop codons and remained in frame with V and J, and every other rearrangement counted as non-productive. CDR3 was defined according to IMGT convention as the region running from the second conserved V-encoded cysteine to the conserved J-encoded phenylalanine. The earlier analysis of fewer than 750 of the donors excluded sequences that lacked an unambiguous match to a single V gene segment. An earlier analysis of some 500 of the donors classified V segments as functional when productive rearrangements were above 56.7% and as segregating when the standard deviation between donors was above 5%. A statistical classification framework was built for diagnosing cytomegalovirus status from the catalog of TCR beta chain sequences. In a later analysis, V and J genes were assigned by comparing TCR nucleotide sequences against IMGT/GENE-DB human TR gene sequences. The TCRdist pipeline was used in a later analysis to assign CDR3 sequences and most-parsimonious VDJ recombination scenarios. In a later analysis, each TCR beta chain was defined by its CDR3 amino acid sequence together with its V-gene family, and reads without a unique V-gene family were excluded. In a later analysis, 550 to 650 highly shared, low-generation-probability nucleotide sequences were removed to address suspected cross-contamination and a sequencing artifact. A later analysis calculated a clonal expansion index for each public chain from normalized within-repertoire ranks of inferred template counts. In a later analysis, generation probabilities were computed with a VDJ recombination model fitted to out-of-frame rearrangements, and the resulting probabilities were checked against IGoR. In a later analysis, TCR-TCR, TCR-HLA and TCR-CMV co-occurrence was scored with hypergeometric tests, and a repertoire-size bias correction was applied to TCR pairs. A later analysis estimated false discovery rates by permuting HLA or CMV assignments 20 times. In a later analysis, co-occurring TCRs were grouped using DBSCAN, with TCRdist sequence similarity added in when clustering inside HLA-allele-positive subsets. Repertoires with fewer than 30,000 or more than 120,000 public chains, plus five repertoires with anomalous nucleotide sharing, were excluded from co-occurrence clustering. TCRdb limited this immuneACCESS table to in-frame rearrangements with V and J called. A share of clones is missing; checked studies link under half to unresolved V genes, and the rest is unexplained. D and trimming come from the DNA, and the V and J calls and clone size come from that table. Counted in this sample were roughly 180,000 clones; roughly 80% of them appeared once. Of the sample, more than 4% is held by the ten largest clones.

This TCR derives from a man between 18 and 35 years old in good health and CMV-seronegative. Source material: PBMCs. The chain couples TRBV27 to TRBJ2-5; the D gene remains uncertain. The DNA sequence is given as TGTGCCAGCAGTTTAAGAGAGCAAGAGACCCAGTACTTC. This yields the protein CASSLREQETQYF.